What follows are 26 T cell receptor beta chains derived from one specimen sequenced in a study of shared clonotypes between healthy human individuals. Profiled with immunoSEQ multiplex PCR; TCRdb holds only in-frame clones, not every one. The sample has about 2.5 million clones, around 90% seen once. Sample: naive CD4+ T cells from PBMCs. The subset here: CD45RA+ positively selected. Every receptor here comes from a man between 18 and 35 years old in good health. Some clones in this sample may be carry-over from other donors' samples.

Remarks on this clone: The same CDR3 also results from other DNA sequences found in this sample. CDR3 sequence (DNA): TGTGCCAGCAGTTTAAGTGGGGAGCTGTTTTTT. This translates into CASSLSGELFF. The V and J genes are TRBV28 and TRBJ2-2; D is unresolved. Trimming removed 2 bases from V and 8 bases from J, with 3 bases in between. Germline V lookup: CDR1 MDHEN, CDR2 SYDVKM. This CDR3 is built from 11 residues.

The chain carries TRBV13 and TRBJ2-3, with TRBD2 matching 8 bases. The CDR3 extends over 18 amino acids. Germline CDR1 PRHDT, CDR2 FYEKMQ (reference sequence). After removal of 5 bases from V and 0 bases from J, the junction contained 13 bases not matched to a gene. The CDR3 DNA follows: TGTGCCAGCAGCCCCCGCCGGCGGGAGGAGGTGAGCACAGATACGCAGTATTTT. Protein: CASSPRRREEVSTDTQYF.

The V and J genes are TRBV2 and TRBJ1-3, with 7 positions matching TRBD1. In germline, CDR1 is SNHLY, CDR2 FYNNEI. The CDR3 is made up of 16 amino acids. The V and J ends lost 6 bases and 5 bases, in that order; junction bases with no gene match: 13. The CDR3 protein is CASSPKGTALRNTIYF. The CDR3 region has the DNA TGTGCCAGCAGCCCCAAGGGGACAGCTTTGAGAAACACCATATATTTT. Drawing the rest from reference TRBV2 and TRBJ1-3, the complete variable domain is EPEVTQTPSHQVTQMGQEVILRCVPISNHLYFYWYRQILGQKVEFLVSFYNNEISEKSEIFDDQFSVERPDGSNFTLKIRSTKLEDSAMYFCASSPKGTALRNTIYFGEGSWLTVV.

The chain couples TRBV27 to TRBJ1-5, with TRBD1 matching 7 bases. The length of the CDR3 is 14 residues. V was clipped by 6 bases and J by 3 bases; unmatched bases: 5. Per germline, CDR1 MNHEY and CDR2 SMNVEV (reference sequence). DNA for the CDR3: TGTGCCAGCAGGGCGGGGACAGCCAATCAGCCCCAGCATTTT. Amino acids: CASRAGTANQPQHF.

This chain connects TRBV5-1 to TRBJ2-7; 9 bases map to TRBD1. The CDR3 length is 16 residues. V gave up 4 bases and J gave up 3 bases; unmatched junction bases: 11. Looked up from germline, CDR1 is SGHRS and CDR2 is YFSETQ. CDR3 sequence: CASSPTTGGTNYEQYF. In DNA, the CDR3 is TGCGCCAGCAGCCCTACGACAGGGGGTACAAACTACGAGCAGTACTTC.

The chain combines TRBV2 with TRBJ2-7; D is undetermined. Germline-derived CDR1 and CDR2 are SNHLY and FYNNEI. This CDR3 has 12 residues. Trimming stripped 5 bases from V and 0 bases from J, with 5 bases between. The CDR3 spells CASSTSSYEQYF. The CDR3 DNA reads TGTGCCAGCAGTACGAGCTCCTACGAGCAGTACTTC.

V and J are TRBV5-1 and TRBJ1-4; D gene unclear. Trimming removed 2 bases from V and 3 bases from J, with 11 bases in between. Germline CDR1 is SGHRS and CDR2 is YFSETQ. CDR3 length: 15 amino acids. Here the CDR3 reads CASSFYAGPNEKLFF. CDR3 nucleotides: TGCGCCAGCAGCTTTTATGCAGGCCCTAATGAAAAACTGTTTTTT.

This chain uses TRBV19 with TRBJ2-1; D call uncertain. CDR1 and CDR2 (germline): LNHDA, SQIVND (reference sequence). The germline V and J ends were trimmed by 1 base and 8 bases, with 12 bases remaining between them. This CDR3 has 14 amino acids. The CDR3 DNA sequence: TGTGCCAGTAGTATAGGTGCCAGGCCGGATGAGCAGTTCTTC. Protein product: CASSIGARPDEQFF.

The chain couples TRBV19 to TRBJ2-3; either TRBD1 or TRBD2 may fit D (5 bases each). In germline, CDR1 is LNHDA, CDR2 SQIVND (reference sequence). The CDR3 sequence is 18 residues long. The V end was cut by 5 bases, the J end by 2 bases, with 23 bases between. The DNA of the CDR3 is TGTGCCAGTAGTGGTAAGACTGGGACGAGGGGCTACACAGATACGCAGTATTTT. As protein: CASSGKTGTRGYTDTQYF. Looking up the rest from reference TRBV19 and TRBJ2-3 gives the full variable domain: DGGITQSPKYLFRKEGQNVTLSCEQNLNHDAMYWYRQDPGQGLRLIYYSQIVNDFQKGDIAEGYSVSREKKESFPLTVTSAQKNPTAFYLCASSGKTGTRGYTDTQYFGPGTRLTVL.

The CDR3 sequence is CASSIQTGSEQYF. Here the CDR3 DNA reads TGTGCCAGTTCGATCCAAACAGGGTCCGAGCAGTACTTC. V usage is TRBV19 and J usage is TRBJ2-7; TRBD1 is a possible D gene (6 bases). There are 13 residues in the CDR3. Germline V gene data show CDR1 as LNHDA and CDR2 as SQIVND (reference sequence). Trimming removed 8 bases from V and 6 bases from J, with 17 bases in between.

The V and J genes are TRBV10-3 and TRBJ2-1, with D perhaps TRBD2 (7 bases). CDR3 size: 13 residues. The V end was cut by 2 bases, the J end by 8 bases, with 10 bases between. The germline V gene encodes CDR1 ENHRY and CDR2 SYGVKD. This CDR3 is CAISETGRDEQFF. The DNA for the CDR3 is TGTGCCATCAGTGAGACAGGGAGGGATGAGCAGTTCTTC.

The gene calls are TRBV5-1 and TRBJ1-3; D is unresolved. The CDR3 contains 14 residues. Trimming cost V 4 bases and J 4 bases, with 12 bases left between them. In germline, CDR1 is SGHRS, CDR2 YFSETQ. CDR3 in DNA: TGCGCCAGCAGCCCAATCGCGGGCGGAAACACCATATATTTT. Its protein product is CASSPIAGGNTIYF.

The J gene is TRBJ2-1, the V gene TRBV6-5; D possibly corresponds to TRBD2 (5 bases). From germline, CDR1 is MNHEY and CDR2 SVGAGI. V lost 6 bases to trimming and J lost 6 bases, with 12 bases between them. The CDR3 loop spans 13 amino acids. CDR3 coding DNA: TGTGCCAGCAGGACCCCACTAGGCAATGAGCAGTTCTTC. This gives the protein CASRTPLGNEQFF.

This clone was found once. This chain uses TRBV10-3 with TRBJ2-7, with D possibly being TRBD1 (5 bases). This CDR3 is built from 13 residues. The germline V gene encodes CDR1 ENHRY and CDR2 SYGVKD. Trimming removed 11 bases at V and 7 bases at J, with 21 bases between. Here the CDR3 reads CASSREKMWEQYF. The CDR3 DNA reads as TGTGCCTCTTCCAGGGAAAAGATGTGGGAGCAGTACTTC.

CDR3 DNA sequence: TGTGCCAGCAGCTTAGCCCGGGAAAACATTCAGTACTTC. Translation: CASSLARENIQYF. The rearrangement joins TRBV7-2 to TRBJ2-4; the D is unclear. Germline V CDR1 and CDR2: SGHTA, FQGNSA. This CDR3 is 13 amino acids long. Trimming cost V 0 bases and J 5 bases, with 5 bases left between them.

The rearrangement joins TRBV28 to TRBJ2-2; TRBD1 matches at 9 bases. The CDR3 runs 16 residues. Losses at the gene ends were 0 bases for V and 1 base for J; bases not matched to a gene: 0. The germline V gene encodes CDR1 MDHEN and CDR2 SYDVKM. DNA of the CDR3: TGTGCCAGCAGTTTATGGGGACAGGGGAACACCGGGGAGCTGTTTTTT. Residues: CASSLWGQGNTGELFF.

V and J are TRBV19 and TRBJ1-1; 8 bases line up with TRBD1. With V trimmed by 5 bases and J by 9 bases, 11 bases remained unmatched. CDR1 LNHDA and CDR2 SQIVND come from the germline V gene (reference sequence). The CDR3 length is 14 residues. The chain's CDR3 is CASSYDRDRPQAFF. DNA of the CDR3: TGTGCCAGTAGTTACGACCGGGACAGGCCCCAAGCTTTCTTT.

The chain has TRBV5-1 and TRBJ2-5; weak D call: TRBD2 (5 bases). In germline, CDR1 is SGHRS, CDR2 YFSETQ. This CDR3 spans 15 amino acids. The V end was cut by 1 base, the J end by 1 base, with 11 bases between. CDR3 region: CASSLNTGTQETQYF. CDR3 in DNA: TGCGCCAGCAGCTTGAATACGGGAACCCAAGAGACCCAGTACTTC.

This clone was observed a few times. This chain joins TRBV19 and TRBJ1-4; 12 nucleotides match TRBD1. The CDR3 contains 15 residues. V lost 8 bases and J lost 3; bases outside the gene matches: 4. The germline CDR1 and CDR2 sequences are LNHDA and SQIVND (reference sequence). The CDR3 region is CASRDRGQANEKLFF. CDR3 DNA sequence: TGTGCCAGTCGGGACAGGGGGCAAGCTAATGAAAAACTGTTTTTT. Variable domain in full (rest from reference TRBV19 and TRBJ1-4): DGGITQSPKYLFRKEGQNVTLSCEQNLNHDAMYWYRQDPGQGLRLIYYSQIVNDFQKGDIAEGYSVSREKKESFPLTVTSAQKNPTAFYLCASRDRGQANEKLFFGSGTQLSVL.

J is TRBJ2-1 and V is TRBV10-1, with 10 positions matching TRBD2. Trimming cost V 4 bases and J 5 bases; bases outside gene matches: 5. The CDR3 totals 15 residues. Germline-derived CDR1 and CDR2 are WNHNN and SYGVQD (reference sequence). Written as DNA, the CDR3 is TGCGCCAGCAGTGTCCAGCGGGAGGGTGACAATGAGCAGTTCTTC. Protein sequence: CASSVQREGDNEQFF.

Details on this clone: Other DNA sequences in this sample translate to the same CDR3. This rearrangement joins TRBV18 to TRBJ2-7, with D possibly called TRBD1 or TRBD2 (5 bases each). This CDR3 has 14 amino acids. Germline CDR1 is KGHSH and CDR2 is LQKENI. V was cut by 3 bases and J by 0 bases, with 9 bases left in between. The CDR3 DNA follows: TGTGCCAGCTCACCGGGGACGGCCTCCTACGAGCAGTACTTC. Residues: CASSPGTASYEQYF.

The chain has TRBV7-9 and TRBJ2-5, with D possibly matching TRBD1 (8 bases). The CDR3 loop spans 16 amino acids. Trimming took off 0 bases at V and 4 bases at J, with 15 bases between the two ends. Germline lookup yields CDR1 SEHNR and CDR2 FQNEAQ (reference sequence). CDR3 region: CASSLADRAGVETQYF. As DNA, the CDR3 is TGTGCCAGCAGCTTAGCGGACAGGGCGGGGGTAGAGACCCAGTACTTC.

The V call is TRBV28, the J call TRBJ1-1; 7 nucleotides align to TRBD1. Germline V gene sequence: CDR1 MDHEN, CDR2 SYDVKM. The CDR3 totals 15 residues. Trimming cost V 6 bases and J 1 base; bases outside gene matches: 8. DNA of the CDR3: TGTGCCAGCAGAGGACCGGGACAGCGGAACACTGAAGCTTTCTTT. It is translated as CASRGPGQRNTEAFF. The full variable domain, completed using reference TRBV28 and TRBJ1-1, is DVKVTQSSRYLVKRTGEKVFLECVQDMDHENMFWYRQDPGLGLRLIYFSYDVKMKEKGDIPEGYSVSREKKERFSLILESASTNQTSMYLCASRGPGQRNTEAFFGQGTRLTVV.

The gene calls are TRBV4-2 and TRBJ2-5; D is unresolved. This CDR3 is 14 amino acids long. Trimming shortened V by 7 bases and J by 1 base, and 13 bases separated the two germline ends. Germline V gene lookup returns CDR1 LGHNA and CDR2 YNFKEQ. The CDR3 loop reads CASIRRAAQETQYF. CDR3 nucleotide sequence: TGTGCCAGCATCCGACGGGCAGCCCAAGAGACCCAGTACTTC.

This chain links TRBV7-9 with TRBJ1-1; D may be TRBD1 (6 bases). Germline CDR1 is SEHNR and CDR2 is FQNEAQ (reference sequence). Trimming left V 6 bases short and J 4 bases short, with 9 bases between. CDR3 length: 12 amino acids. The CDR3 nucleotides are TGTGCCAGCAGTCAGGGGTTCACTGAAGCTTTCTTT. It translates to CASSQGFTEAFF.

This rearrangement joins TRBV19 to TRBJ2-7; D not resolved. Germline CDR1 reads LNHDA; CDR2 reads SQIVND (reference sequence). The CDR3 covers 12 residues. Trimming removed 3 bases at V and 4 bases at J, with 7 bases between. The CDR3 coding sequence is TGTGCCAGTAGTATGGGTCGTTACGAGCAGTACTTC. Encoded protein: CASSMGRYEQYF.